This is a list of T cell receptor beta chains from one sample in a study of blood T cells in healthy people across ages. TCRdb reprocessed the 5' RACE reads with MiXCR, giving one entry per CDR3 protein. This sample has approximately 700,000 distinct CDR3 sequences, with roughly 32% found just once. Sequenced: blood. Receptor source: an elderly woman in good health. CDR3s include the opening cysteine and the closing phenylalanine or tryptophan.

len: 17; j_gene: TRBJ2-3; v_gene: TRBV3-1; CDR3aa: CASSQDQSGGTPDTQYF
len: 14; j_gene: TRBJ1-2; v_gene: TRBV6-6; CDR3aa: CASRYPTGASGYTF
len: 14; j_gene: TRBJ1-1; v_gene: TRBV5-1; CDR3aa: CASSLGHPNTEAFF
len: 16; j_gene: TRBJ1-2; v_gene: TRBV6-1; CDR3aa: CASSIGQGALNYGYTF
len: 13; j_gene: TRBJ1-4; v_gene: TRBV20-1; CDR3aa: CSARGAANEKLFF
len: 15; j_gene: TRBJ2-1; v_gene: TRBV15; CDR3aa: CATSRDWGSYNEQFF
len: 13; j_gene: TRBJ1-6; v_gene: TRBV20-1; CDR3aa: CSARVGENSPLHF
len: 14; j_gene: TRBJ2-5; v_gene: TRBV29-1; CDR3aa: CSVSIHREVETQYF
len: 12; j_gene: TRBJ2-7; v_gene: TRBV29-1; CDR3aa: CSGGMTVYEQYF
len: 13; j_gene: TRBJ1-5; v_gene: TRBV6-6; CDR3aa: CASSYLPLGPQHF
len: 14; j_gene: TRBJ1-1; v_gene: TRBV5-6; CDR3aa: CASSLAESSTEAFF
len: 15; j_gene: TRBJ2-2; v_gene: TRBV5-1; CDR3aa: CASSLPQGYTGELFF
len: 14; j_gene: TRBJ2-7; v_gene: TRBV10-3; CDR3aa: CAISPTSGGVEQYF
len: 15; j_gene: TRBJ2-5; v_gene: TRBV5-1; CDR3aa: CASSLGQGSGETQYF
len: 17; j_gene: TRBJ1-2; v_gene: TRBV4-2; CDR3aa: CASSQEDGSRPNYGYTF
len: 14; j_gene: TRBJ1-5; v_gene: TRBV12-3/TRBV12-4; CDR3aa: CASSRRGGNQPQHF
len: 15; j_gene: TRBJ2-1; v_gene: TRBV5-1; CDR3aa: CASDTHPGTSDEQFF
len: 13; j_gene: TRBJ2-3; v_gene: TRBV5-1; CDR3aa: CASSDPRGHTQYF
len: 16; j_gene: TRBJ2-2; v_gene: TRBV27; CDR3aa: CASSLRASGGAGELFF
len: 16; j_gene: TRBJ1-2; v_gene: TRBV7-2; CDR3aa: CASSLSPGQGMEGYTF
len: 14; j_gene: TRBJ1-2; v_gene: TRBV4-2; CDR3aa: CASSQTTGSYGYTF
len: 15; j_gene: TRBJ1-5; v_gene: TRBV20-1; CDR3aa: CSARDRQGPNQPQHF
len: 15; j_gene: TRBJ2-5; v_gene: TRBV4-2; CDR3aa: CASSQESGGPQTQYF
len: 15; j_gene: TRBJ1-1; v_gene: TRBV27; CDR3aa: CASSLSLVMNTEAFF